One TCR beta chain is described in this entry. This sample stems from a study of OX40 agonist ivuxolimab in advanced cancers. About the study: The dose-escalation cohort was about 86% male, with a mean age of around 60 years, ranging roughly 23 to 85. Allowance was made for prior anti-PD-1, anti-PD-L1 or anti-CTLA-4 therapy, and 40% to 45% had some. Patients achieving partial responses numbered three: one hepatocellular carcinoma case and two cutaneous melanoma cases.

Using immunoSEQ multiplex PCR, the repertoire was profiled, and TCRdb retains in-frame clones only, with some absent. In the table there are about 72,000 clones, 88% of which are singletons. The germline V gene encodes CDR1 SGHAT and CDR2 FQNNGV. The CDR3 consists of 15 residues. Deletions cut 0 bases from V and 0 bases from J, with 8 bases between. Source: CD4+ or CD8+ T cells sorted from blood, taken in a trial of the OX40 agonist ivuxolimab. The gene calls are TRBV11-2 and TRBJ1-2; D is ambiguous. This TCR was sampled from an adult with an advanced solid tumor such as melanoma, head and neck, liver or kidney cancer. The CDR3 is CASSLDHGANYGYTF. In DNA, the CDR3 is TGTGCCAGCAGCTTAGATCACGGTGCTAACTATGGCTACACCTTC.